This T cell receptor (beta chain) comes out of a study of a mutant IDH1 vaccine in newly diagnosed glioma (dated by TCRdb to the early 2020s). For the study in its entirety: Vaccination was initiated 4-6 weeks after radiotherapy alone, or concurrently with temozolomide cycles in the chemotherapy-containing groups. The roughly 34 treated patients were roughly 60% male and around 38% female, with a mean age of approximately 40 years. Before enrollment, most patients had been given radiochemotherapy with temozolomide as standard therapy, while the rest had received either radiotherapy alone or temozolomide alone. Visit V12 was the week-35 safety follow-up and visit V13 was the week-47 end of study. Peripheral blood was collected at six visits: V03 (baseline), V05, V07, V10, V12 and V13. Longitudinal TCRB deep sequencing was done for 25 to 30 treated patients, wherever samples were available for exploratory analyses. Results and caveats for the whole study, not just this receptor: Immune responses induced by the vaccine were seen in over 80% of patients across multiple MHC alleles. Selection of PBMC samples for TCRB deep sequencing was based on availability. No apparent relationship was observed between pseudoprogression and alterations in the top peripheral T cell clonotypes detected by TCRB sequencing. It was noted by the authors that analyses of patient blood samples could not be reproduced owing to sample limitations.

As concerns this clone: The antigen it binds to is not known. No qualities accompany the bases; no much larger clone lies one base away.

Receptors were amplified or captured by the immunoSEQ multiplex PCR assay. Following the manufacturer's protocol, the hsTCRB Kit was used to amplify rearranged TCR beta chain sequences. Sequencing of TCRB libraries was carried out on an Illumina MiSeq. In the original analysis: Demultiplexing, trimming and gene mapping were performed with the kit vendor's proprietary platform. Sourced from immuneACCESS, this table was stored by TCRdb with only in-frame sequences that have V and J called. A share of the clones is absent; for the studies checked, an unresolved V gene accounts for under half, and the remainder has no known explanation. The V and J calls and clone size are taken from that table; D and trimming were inferred from the DNA. The sample table records approximately 41,000 clones; approximately 90% of these occur just once. Around 1.5% of the sample rests with the top ten. The sample's time point label is to be understood as: week 35, safety follow-up. Each vaccine dose was 300 ug of a 20-mer mutant IDH1 peptide in Montanide, given subcutaneously with topical imiquimod. Across visits V03 through V10, patients got a total of eight vaccinations, given in weeks 1, 3, 5, 7, 11, 15, 19 and 23. The donors had newly diagnosed IDH1-mutant astrocytomas of WHO grade 3 or 4 that showed loss of nuclear ATRX. The samples were drawn from NOA16, a multicentre, single-arm, open-label phase I trial in Germany that tested a mutant IDH1 peptide vaccine in humans for the first time. Genomic DNA for TCRB sequencing was extracted from EDTA blood using the DNeasy Blood and Tissue Kit.

Looking up the germline V gene yields CDR1 ENHRY and CDR2 SYGVKD. Deletion took 3 bases off V and 2 bases off J, with a span of 11 bases between the germline ends. The CDR3 goes from the cysteine to the phenylalanine over 15 residues. The DNA shown is the 45-base CDR3, in frame from base 1. The V and J segments used are TRBV10-3 and TRBJ1-5; confidence is insufficient to name the D gene. The sequence was obtained from a man in his forties or fifties with glioma. Sequencing used PBMCs, obtained from a glioma patient whose treatment included an IDH1 peptide vaccine. The CDR3 region reads CAISDGQEGNQPQHF. Read as DNA, the sequence is TGTGCCATCAGTGACGGGCAGGAGGGCAATCAGCCCCAGCATTTT.